This T cell receptor (beta chain) was recorded in a study of blood T cell repertoires in COVID-19. Study-wide context: T cells, B-cell-depleted T cells, or PBMCs provided the cDNA or gDNA that served as material.

Authors' methods: Reference gene primer amplification gave estimated nucleated cell counts. Using immunoSEQ multiplex PCR, the repertoire was profiled, and TCRdb retains in-frame clones only, with some absent. V, J and clone size were drawn from that table, and D and trimming were deduced from the DNA. This sample has 95,000 or so clones, with around nine tenths found just once. The CDR3 covers 12 residues. The germline CDR1 and CDR2 sequences are LNHDA and SQIVND (reference sequence). V lost 5 bases, J lost 5 bases, and 0 bases stayed unmatched. Sequences were obtained from peripheral blood. This TCR came from a woman in her 70s with acute or convalescent COVID-19. The genes are TRBV19 and TRBJ1-5; TRBD1 aligns across 7 bases. The CDR3 sequence is CASSDRDQPQHF. Here the CDR3 DNA reads TGTGCCAGTAGTGACAGGGATCAGCCCCAGCATTTT.